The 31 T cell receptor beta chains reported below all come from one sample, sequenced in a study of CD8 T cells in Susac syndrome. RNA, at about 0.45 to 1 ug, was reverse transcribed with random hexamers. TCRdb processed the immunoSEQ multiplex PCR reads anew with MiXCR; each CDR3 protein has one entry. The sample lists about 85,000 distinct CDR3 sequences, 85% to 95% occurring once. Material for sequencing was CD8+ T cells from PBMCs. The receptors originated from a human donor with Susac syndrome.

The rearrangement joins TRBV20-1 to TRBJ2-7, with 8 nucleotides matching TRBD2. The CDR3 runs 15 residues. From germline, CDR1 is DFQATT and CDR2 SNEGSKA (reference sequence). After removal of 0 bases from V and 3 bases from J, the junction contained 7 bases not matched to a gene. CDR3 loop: CSARDTPGTSYEQYF. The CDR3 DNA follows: TGCAGTGCTAGAGATACCCCCGGGACTAGCTACGAGCAGTACTTC.

The CDR3 protein is CATSPRGQETQYF. In nucleotides, the CDR3 is TGTGCCACGAGTCCCCGGGGCCAAGAGACCCAGTACTTC. The chain combines TRBV24-1 with TRBJ2-5; perhaps TRBD2 as D (5 bases). This CDR3 comprises 13 residues. The V end lost 10 bases, the J end lost 1 base, and 12 bases lay between the germline ends. The V gene's germline CDR1 is KGHDR and CDR2 SFDVKD.

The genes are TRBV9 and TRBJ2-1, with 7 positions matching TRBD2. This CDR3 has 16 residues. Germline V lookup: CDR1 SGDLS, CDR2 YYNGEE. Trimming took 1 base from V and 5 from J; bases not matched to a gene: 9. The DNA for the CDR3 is TGTGCCAGCAGCGTAATGGGGGGGGAGTTGGACAATGAGCAGTTCTTC. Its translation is CASSVMGGELDNEQFF.

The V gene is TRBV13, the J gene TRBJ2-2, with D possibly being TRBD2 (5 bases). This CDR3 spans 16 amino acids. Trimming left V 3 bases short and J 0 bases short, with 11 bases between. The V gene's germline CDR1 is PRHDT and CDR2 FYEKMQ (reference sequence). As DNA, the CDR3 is TGTGCCAGCAGCTTTCCCTCGGGGACGAACACCGGGGAGCTGTTTTTT. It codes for CASSFPSGTNTGELFF.

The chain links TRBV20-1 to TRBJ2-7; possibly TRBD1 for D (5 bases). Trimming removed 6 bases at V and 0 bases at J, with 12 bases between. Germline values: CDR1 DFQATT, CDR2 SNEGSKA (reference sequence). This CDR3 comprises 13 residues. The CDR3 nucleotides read TGCAGTGCCCGGACCGACAGCTCCTACGAGCAGTACTTC. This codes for CSARTDSSYEQYF.

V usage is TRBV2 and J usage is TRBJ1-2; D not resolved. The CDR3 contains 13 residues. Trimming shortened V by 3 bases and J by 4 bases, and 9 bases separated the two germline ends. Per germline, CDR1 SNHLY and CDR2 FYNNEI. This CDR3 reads CASSDRKLYGYTF. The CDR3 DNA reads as TGTGCCAGCAGTGACAGGAAACTCTATGGCTACACCTTC.

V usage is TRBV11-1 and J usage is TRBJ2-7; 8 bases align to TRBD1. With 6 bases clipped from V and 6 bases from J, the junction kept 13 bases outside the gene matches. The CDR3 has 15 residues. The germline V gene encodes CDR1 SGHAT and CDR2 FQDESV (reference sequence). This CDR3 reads CASRLQGVESGEQYF. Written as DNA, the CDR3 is TGTGCCAGCAGACTACAGGGGGTTGAATCGGGCGAGCAGTACTTC.

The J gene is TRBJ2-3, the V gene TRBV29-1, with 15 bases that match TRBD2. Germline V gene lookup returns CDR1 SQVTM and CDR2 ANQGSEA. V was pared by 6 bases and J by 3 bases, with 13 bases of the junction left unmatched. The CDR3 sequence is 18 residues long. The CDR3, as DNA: TGCAGCGTCGACGGACTAGCGGGAGGGCCCAAGGCAACAGATACGCAGTATTTT. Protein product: CSVDGLAGGPKATDTQYF.

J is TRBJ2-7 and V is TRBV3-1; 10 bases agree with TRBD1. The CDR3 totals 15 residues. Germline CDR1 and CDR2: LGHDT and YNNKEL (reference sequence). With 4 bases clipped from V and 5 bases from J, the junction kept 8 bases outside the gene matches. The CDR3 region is CASSPLLTGGDEQYF. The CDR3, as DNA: TGTGCCAGCAGCCCACTATTGACAGGGGGCGACGAGCAGTACTTC.

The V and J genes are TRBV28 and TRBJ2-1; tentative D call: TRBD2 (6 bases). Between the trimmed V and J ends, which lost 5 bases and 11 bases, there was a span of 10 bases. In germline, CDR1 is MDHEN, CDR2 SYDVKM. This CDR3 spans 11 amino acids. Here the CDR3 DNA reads TGTGCCAGCAGTCCGGGACTCCAGCAGTTCTTC. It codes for CASSPGLQQFF. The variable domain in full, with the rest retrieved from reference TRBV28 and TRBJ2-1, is DVKVTQSSRYLVKRTGEKVFLECVQDMDHENMFWYRQDPGLGLRLIYFSYDVKMKEKGDIPEGYSVSREKKERFSLILESASTNQTSMYLCASSPGLQQFFGPGTRLTVL.

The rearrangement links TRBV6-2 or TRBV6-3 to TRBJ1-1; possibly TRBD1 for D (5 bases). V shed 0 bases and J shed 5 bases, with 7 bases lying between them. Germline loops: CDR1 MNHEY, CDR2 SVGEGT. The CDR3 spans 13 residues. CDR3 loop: CASSYSEGTEAFF. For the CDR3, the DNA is TGTGCCAGCAGTTACTCGGAGGGGACTGAAGCTTTCTTT.

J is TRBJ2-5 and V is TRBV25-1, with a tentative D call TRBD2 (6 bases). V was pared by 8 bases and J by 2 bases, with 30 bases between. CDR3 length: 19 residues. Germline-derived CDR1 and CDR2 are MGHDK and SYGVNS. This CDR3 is CASGTSSAIISGPQETQYF. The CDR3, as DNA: TGTGCCAGCGGAACTTCCAGTGCGATTATTAGCGGACCTCAAGAGACCCAGTACTTC.

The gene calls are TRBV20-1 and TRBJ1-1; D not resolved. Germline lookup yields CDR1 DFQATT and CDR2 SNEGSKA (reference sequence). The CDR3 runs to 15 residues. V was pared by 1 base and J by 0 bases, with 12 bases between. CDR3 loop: CSARGFGFMNTEAFF. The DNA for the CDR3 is TGCAGTGCTAGAGGGTTCGGCTTCATGAACACTGAAGCTTTCTTT.

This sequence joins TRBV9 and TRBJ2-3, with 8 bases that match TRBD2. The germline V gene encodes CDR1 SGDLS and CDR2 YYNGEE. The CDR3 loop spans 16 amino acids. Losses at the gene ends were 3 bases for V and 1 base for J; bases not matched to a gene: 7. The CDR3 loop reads CASSAQPAGGTDTQYF. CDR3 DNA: TGTGCCAGCAGCGCCCAGCCAGCGGGAGGCACAGATACGCAGTATTTT.

The CDR3 region has the DNA TGTGCCAGCAGTGACGGTGAGCAGTACTTC. This codes for CASSDGEQYF. This sequence joins TRBV2 and TRBJ2-7; the D is unclear. CDR1 is SNHLY, CDR2 FYNNEI, per germline. V lost 3 bases and J 7 bases, leaving 4 bases between the germline ends. CDR3 length equals 10 residues. The full variable domain, completed using reference TRBV2 and TRBJ2-7, is EPEVTQTPSHQVTQMGQEVILRCVPISNHLYFYWYRQILGQKVEFLVSFYNNEISEKSEIFDDQFSVERPDGSNFTLKIRSTKLEDSAMYFCASSDGEQYFGPGTRLTVT.

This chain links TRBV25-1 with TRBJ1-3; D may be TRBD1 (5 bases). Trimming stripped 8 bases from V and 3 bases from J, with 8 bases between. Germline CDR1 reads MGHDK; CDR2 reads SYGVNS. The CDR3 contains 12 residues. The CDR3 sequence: CASRGVGNTIYF. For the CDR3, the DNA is TGTGCCAGCCGAGGGGTTGGAAACACCATATATTTT.

The CDR3 coding sequence is TGTGCCAGCAGCGTAGCAGACGTGACTAGCGGGTACAATGAGCAGTTCTTC. It codes for CASSVADVTSGYNEQFF. The V and J genes are TRBV9 and TRBJ2-1, with 10 nucleotides matching TRBD2. V was clipped by 0 bases and J by 4 bases; unmatched bases: 7. Germline V gene data show CDR1 as SGDLS and CDR2 as YYNGEE. The CDR3 loop spans 17 amino acids.

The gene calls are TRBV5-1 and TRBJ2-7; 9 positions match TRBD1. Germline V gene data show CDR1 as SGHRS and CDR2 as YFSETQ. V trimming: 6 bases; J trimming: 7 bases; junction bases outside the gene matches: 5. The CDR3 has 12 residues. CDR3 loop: CASTRQGGEQYF. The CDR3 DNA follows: TGCGCCAGCACCCGACAGGGGGGTGAGCAGTACTTC. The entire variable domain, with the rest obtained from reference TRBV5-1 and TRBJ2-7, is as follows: KAGVTQTPRYLIKTRGQQVTLSCSPISGHRSVSWYQQTPGQGLQFLFEYFSETQRNKGNFPGRFSGRQFSNSRSEMNVSTLELGDSALYLCASTRQGGEQYFGPGTRLTVT.

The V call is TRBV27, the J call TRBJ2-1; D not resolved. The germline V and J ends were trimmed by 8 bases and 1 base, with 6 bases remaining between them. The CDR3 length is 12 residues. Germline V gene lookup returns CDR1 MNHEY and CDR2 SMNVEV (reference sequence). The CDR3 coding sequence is TGTGCCAGCTACGGGTCCTACAATGAGCAGTTCTTC. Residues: CASYGSYNEQFF.

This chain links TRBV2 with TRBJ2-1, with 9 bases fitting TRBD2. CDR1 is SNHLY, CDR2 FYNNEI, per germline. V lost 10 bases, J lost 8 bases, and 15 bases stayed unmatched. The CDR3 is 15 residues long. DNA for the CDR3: TGTGCCACCCACCCTGGCGGGACTAGCCCCCATGAGCAGTTCTTC. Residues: CATHPGGTSPHEQFF.

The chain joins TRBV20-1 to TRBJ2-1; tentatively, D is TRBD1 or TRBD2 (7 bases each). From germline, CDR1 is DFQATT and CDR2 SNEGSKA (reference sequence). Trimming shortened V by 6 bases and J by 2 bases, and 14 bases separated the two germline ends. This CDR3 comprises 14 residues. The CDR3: CSAVQGGAYNEQFF. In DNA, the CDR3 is TGCAGTGCCGTCCAGGGGGGGGCCTACAATGAGCAGTTCTTC.

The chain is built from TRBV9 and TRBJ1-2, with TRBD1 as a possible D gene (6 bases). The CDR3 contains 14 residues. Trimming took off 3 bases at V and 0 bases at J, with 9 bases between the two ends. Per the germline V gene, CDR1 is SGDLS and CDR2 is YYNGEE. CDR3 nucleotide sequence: TGTGCCAGCAGCGGGCACAGGGCTAACTATGGCTACACCTTC. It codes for CASSGHRANYGYTF.

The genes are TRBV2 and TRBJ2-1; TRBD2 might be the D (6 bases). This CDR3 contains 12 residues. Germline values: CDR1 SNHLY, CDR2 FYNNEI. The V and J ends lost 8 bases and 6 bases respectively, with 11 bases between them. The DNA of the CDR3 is TGTGCCAGCCGGGTGGGGGGCAATGAGCAGTTCTTC. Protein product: CASRVGGNEQFF.

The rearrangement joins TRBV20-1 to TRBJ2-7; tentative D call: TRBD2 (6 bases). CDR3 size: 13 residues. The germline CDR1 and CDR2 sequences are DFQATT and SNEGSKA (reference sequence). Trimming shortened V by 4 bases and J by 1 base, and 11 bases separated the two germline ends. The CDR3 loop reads CSATGTSSYEQYF. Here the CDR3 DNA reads TGCAGTGCTACCGGGACTTCATCCTACGAGCAGTACTTC.

The CDR3 nucleotides are TGTGCCTGGAGTTTAGCTAGCGGGAGGGCATCCTACAATGAGCAGTTCTTC. Its translation is CAWSLASGRASYNEQFF. The gene calls are TRBV30 and TRBJ2-1; 12 positions agree with TRBD2. The CDR3 has 17 amino acids. V was clipped by 2 bases and J by 1 base; unmatched bases: 6. Germline-derived CDR1 and CDR2 are GTSNPN and SVGIG (reference sequence).

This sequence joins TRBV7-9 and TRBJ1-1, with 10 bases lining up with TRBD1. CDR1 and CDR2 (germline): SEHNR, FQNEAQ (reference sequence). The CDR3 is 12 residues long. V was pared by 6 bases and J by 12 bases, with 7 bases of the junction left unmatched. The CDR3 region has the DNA TGTGCCAGCAGAACCGGGACAGGGGTGTCTTTCTTT. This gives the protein CASRTGTGVSFF.

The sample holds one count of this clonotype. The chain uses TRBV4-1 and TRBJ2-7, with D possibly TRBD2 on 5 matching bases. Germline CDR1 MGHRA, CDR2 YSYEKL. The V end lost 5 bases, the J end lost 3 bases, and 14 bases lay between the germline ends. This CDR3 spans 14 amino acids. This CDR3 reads CASSLGLIDYEQYF. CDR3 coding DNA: TGCGCCAGCAGCTTAGGACTGATTGACTACGAGCAGTACTTC.

The CDR3 is CASSQVVARDRRTDTQYF. In DNA form, the CDR3 reads TGTGCCAGCAGCCAAGTGGTTGCCCGGGACAGACGCACAGATACGCAGTATTTT. V is TRBV3-1 and J is TRBJ2-3; 7 nucleotides agree with TRBD1. Losses at the gene ends were 1 base for V and 1 base for J; bases not matched to a gene: 11. In germline, CDR1 is LGHDT, CDR2 YNNKEL (reference sequence). This CDR3 region has 18 residues.

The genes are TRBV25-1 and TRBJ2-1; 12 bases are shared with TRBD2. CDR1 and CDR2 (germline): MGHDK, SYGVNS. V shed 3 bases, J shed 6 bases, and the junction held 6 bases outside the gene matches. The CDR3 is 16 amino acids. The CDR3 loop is CASSDNPSGRANEQFF. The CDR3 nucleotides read TGTGCCAGCAGTGATAACCCTAGCGGGAGGGCCAATGAGCAGTTCTTC.

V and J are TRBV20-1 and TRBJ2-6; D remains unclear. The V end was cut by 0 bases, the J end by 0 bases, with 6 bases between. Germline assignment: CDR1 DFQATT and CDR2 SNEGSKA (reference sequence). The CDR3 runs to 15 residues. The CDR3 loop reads CSARDLYSGANVLTF. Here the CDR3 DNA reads TGCAGTGCTAGAGACCTCTACTCTGGGGCCAACGTCCTGACTTTC.

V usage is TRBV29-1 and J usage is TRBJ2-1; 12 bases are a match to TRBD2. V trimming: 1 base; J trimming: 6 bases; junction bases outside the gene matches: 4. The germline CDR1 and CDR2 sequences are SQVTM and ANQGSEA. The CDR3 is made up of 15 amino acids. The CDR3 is CSVEVGLAGPNEQFF. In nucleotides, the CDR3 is TGCAGCGTTGAAGTAGGACTAGCGGGACCCAATGAGCAGTTCTTC.